These 15 T cell receptor beta chains originate from one sample sequenced in a study of CD8 T cells in Susac syndrome (dated by TCRdb to about 2019). Library generation was performed with the immunoSEQ multiplex PCR assay. RNA was extracted using the RNeasy kit, and roughly 0.5 to 1 ug of the RNA was reverse transcribed with random hexamers. TCRdb's own reprocessing of the public reads used fastp at Q25 and MiXCR and kept productive beta chains. Each CDR3 protein appears once, grouped with its most common genes and DNA. Here the sample has approximately 68,000 distinct CDR3 sequences; less than 95% occur a single time. The top ten hold around 0.4% of the sample. The specimen was CD8+ T cells from PBMCs. These receptors originate from a human donor with multiple sclerosis.

This clonotype was counted only a few times. This chain connects TRBV6-1 to TRBJ1-5; D unresolved. This CDR3 region has 14 residues. V was trimmed by 5 bases and J by 7 bases, leaving 15 bases between them. The germline V gene encodes CDR1 MNHNS and CDR2 SASEGT. The CDR3 DNA is TGTGCCAGCAGTTACGGAGAGAGTTGGCAGCCCCAGCATTTT. Residues: CASSYGESWQPQHF.

V usage is TRBV29-1 and J usage is TRBJ2-2; no definite D call. V was pared by 4 bases and J by 1 base, with 4 bases between. CDR3 length equals 12 residues. In germline, CDR1 is SQVTM, CDR2 ANQGSEA. CDR3 coding DNA: TGCAGCGTTGGTGTGAACACCGGGGAGCTGTTTTTT. Translated: CSVGVNTGELFF.

The chain carries TRBV3-1 and TRBJ2-1; 12 positions match TRBD2. Germline CDR1 reads LGHDT; CDR2 reads YNNKEL (reference sequence). V was clipped by 1 base and J by 8 bases; unmatched bases: 9. The CDR3 is made up of 17 amino acids. This CDR3 is CASSQGSSGGARDEQFF. The CDR3, as DNA: TGTGCCAGCAGCCAAGGGTCTAGCGGGGGGGCCAGAGATGAGCAGTTCTTC.

The chain couples TRBV6-5 to TRBJ2-1; D is possibly TRBD1 (5 bases). V dropped 6 bases and J dropped 0 bases, with 12 bases sitting between them. Germline V gene lookup returns CDR1 MNHEY and CDR2 SVGAGI. The CDR3 spans 15 residues. CDR3 nucleotides: TGTGCCAGCAGACCCTCAGGGTCCTCCTACAATGAGCAGTTCTTC. Translation: CASRPSGSSYNEQFF.

V usage is TRBV27 and J usage is TRBJ2-1; no definite D call. The germline V gene has CDR1 MNHEY and CDR2 SMNVEV (reference sequence). The V end was cut by 2 bases, the J end by 9 bases, with 14 bases between. The CDR3 extends over 14 amino acids. The CDR3 spells CASSLASLRSEQFF. As DNA, the CDR3 is TGTGCCAGCAGTTTAGCCTCCCTAAGGAGTGAGCAGTTCTTC.

The V and J genes are TRBV29-1 and TRBJ2-7, with 9 bases lining up with TRBD1. The CDR3 sequence is 13 residues long. Looked up from germline, CDR1 is SQVTM and CDR2 is ANQGSEA. V trimming: 6 bases; J trimming: 2 bases; junction bases outside the gene matches: 5. The CDR3 loop is CSVLTGGPYEQYF. CDR3 DNA sequence: TGCAGCGTCTTAACAGGGGGCCCCTACGAGCAGTACTTC.

The V and J genes are TRBV29-1 and TRBJ1-1; D uncertain. Deletions cut 3 bases from V and 7 bases from J, with 12 bases between. The germline V gene has CDR1 SQVTM and CDR2 ANQGSEA. The CDR3 sequence is 12 residues long. The CDR3 DNA follows: TGCAGCGTTGATTTGTTTGGGAGTGAAGCTTTCTTT. It specifies CSVDLFGSEAFF. Full variable domain (rest looked up from reference TRBV29-1 and TRBJ1-1): SAVISQKPSRDICQRGTSLTIQCQVDSQVTMMFWYRQQPGQSLTLIATANQGSEATYESGFVIDKFPISRPNLTFSTLTVSNMSPEDSSIYLCSVDLFGSEAFFGQGTRLTVV.

J is TRBJ1-1 and V is TRBV27, with TRBD1 matching over 8 bases. The CDR3 covers 16 residues. The V segment lost 3 bases and the J segment 4 bases; nucleotides outside the gene matches: 10. Germline CDR1 reads MNHEY; CDR2 reads SMNVEV (reference sequence). CDR3 bases: TGTGCCAGCAGTTTCGGAAAGGGGACAGGCCCCACTGAAGCTTTCTTT. This translates into CASSFGKGTGPTEAFF.

This clonotype was seen a single time. The chain recombines TRBV29-1 with TRBJ2-7; D unresolved. This CDR3 has 11 residues. Germline values: CDR1 SQVTM, CDR2 ANQGSEA. V lost 4 bases, J lost 4 bases, and 8 bases lay in between. This CDR3 reads CSVGSDYEQYF. The CDR3 DNA reads TGCAGCGTTGGATCCGATTACGAGCAGTACTTC.

The genes are TRBV29-1 and TRBJ2-1; 7 bases are a match to TRBD2. After removal of 5 bases from V and 7 bases from J, the junction contained 8 bases not matched to a gene. The CDR3 contains 13 residues. In germline, CDR1 is SQVTM, CDR2 ANQGSEA. The CDR3 DNA follows: TGCAGCGTTCGGCTAGCGGTTAAGAATGAGCAGTTCTTC. This codes for CSVRLAVKNEQFF.

The chain recombines TRBV7-2 with TRBJ2-3; TRBD2 agrees at 9 bases. The germline CDR1 and CDR2 sequences are SGHTA and FQGNSA. After removal of 1 base from V and 2 bases from J, the junction contained 13 bases not matched to a gene. The CDR3 length is 19 residues. The CDR3 sequence is CASSLVSPRLAEITDTQYF. CDR3 nucleotides: TGTGCCAGCAGCTTAGTCTCCCCCCGACTAGCGGAGATCACAGATACGCAGTATTTT.

CDR3 bases: TGTGCCATCAGACGCGGCGAGGGGCTCAATGAGCAGTTCTTC. This sequence encodes CAIRRGEGLNEQFF. This chain uses TRBV10-3 with TRBJ2-1; D tentatively reads TRBD1 or TRBD2 (5 bases each). The germline V gene encodes CDR1 ENHRY and CDR2 SYGVKD. The CDR3 is made up of 14 amino acids. Trimming removed 6 bases at V and 6 bases at J, with 15 bases between.

The CDR3 sequence is CASSPVGFKDEQYF. CDR3 DNA sequence: TGTGCCAGCAGCCCCGTGGGGTTTAAGGACGAGCAGTACTTC. This rearrangement joins TRBV7-9 to TRBJ2-7; D remains unclear. Germline V CDR1 and CDR2: SEHNR, FQNEAQ (reference sequence). With 5 bases removed from V and 5 bases from J, the gap between germline ends came to 16 bases. The length of the CDR3 is 14 residues.

The J gene is TRBJ2-7, the V gene TRBV5-1, with D maybe TRBD2 (6 bases). V lost 3 bases and J 1 base, leaving 17 bases between the germline ends. CDR1 is SGHRS and CDR2 is YFSETQ in the germline V gene. The CDR3 length is 16 residues. For the CDR3, the DNA is TGCGCCAGCAGCTGGCCGACTAGGGAGAATTCCTACGAGCAGTACTTC. Its protein product is CASSWPTRENSYEQYF.

This chain uses TRBV5-6 with TRBJ2-7, with 8 bases matching TRBD2. The CDR3 has 16 amino acids. The ends lost 2 bases at V and 2 bases at J; junction bases unmatched: 9. Germline CDR1 is SGHDT and CDR2 is YYEEEE. DNA of the CDR3: TGTGCCAGCAGCTTCGGTACTAGCGGCTATACCTACGAGCAGTACTTC. It translates to CASSFGTSGYTYEQYF.